One and the same sample provided the 18 T cell receptor beta chains below, sequenced in a study of T cell responses to AZD1222 COVID-19 vaccine. TCRdb's copy holds only in-frame clones and misses some; the assay was immunoSEQ multiplex PCR. The table includes about 150,000 clones, more than 85% detected once. The sample consisted of peripheral blood, taken on day 0 of AZD1222 vaccination. The receptor source for this set is an adult in good health.

This clone was counted a single time. The chain is built from TRBV4-1 and TRBJ1-4; TRBD1 matches 8 bases. The CDR3 length is 16 residues. With 0 bases clipped from V and 6 bases from J, the junction kept 6 bases outside the gene matches. The V gene's germline CDR1 is MGHRA and CDR2 YSYEKL. The CDR3 here is CASSQDGTGPDEKLFF. The CDR3 nucleotides are TGCGCCAGCAGCCAAGATGGGACAGGCCCAGATGAAAAACTGTTTTTT.

The gene calls are TRBV3-1 (or the pseudogene TRBV3-2) and TRBJ1-6; unclear D gene. The ends were cut back, 2 bases at V and 9 bases at J, with 17 bases in the middle. From germline, CDR1 is LGHDT and CDR2 YNNKEL (reference sequence). The CDR3 has 16 residues. The CDR3 DNA is TGTGCCAGCAGCCAAACATCCCCTGGGTCGGGTTCACCCCTCCACTTT. It specifies CASSQTSPGSGSPLHF.

The chain carries TRBV10-1 and TRBJ2-7, with 9 bases that match TRBD2. Germline V CDR1 and CDR2: WNHNN, SYGVQD (reference sequence). Losses at the gene ends were 6 bases for V and 3 bases for J; bases not matched to a gene: 9. This CDR3 region has 15 residues. The DNA for the CDR3 is TGCGCCAGCAGCCCAAAAGCGGGAGGAATCTACGAGCAGTACTTC. This encodes CASSPKAGGIYEQYF.

This clone was observed once. The chain employs TRBV3-1 (or the pseudogene TRBV3-2) and TRBJ1-2, with a tentative D call TRBD1 (5 bases). The CDR3 extends over 13 amino acids. Germline V CDR1 and CDR2: LGHDT, YNNKEL (reference sequence). Trimming shortened V by 2 bases and J by 9 bases, and 13 bases separated the two germline ends. The CDR3: CASSQPGPSSYTF. CDR3 DNA: TGTGCCAGCAGCCAACCGGGGCCCAGTAGCTACACCTTC.

The rearrangement uses TRBV29-1 and TRBJ1-3; TRBD1 is a possible D gene (5 bases). This CDR3 has 12 amino acids. The V end lost 7 bases, the J end lost 1 base, and 8 bases lay between the germline ends. From germline, CDR1 is SQVTM and CDR2 ANQGSEA. CDR3 nucleotides: TGCAGCGCCGGGACTTCTGGAAACACCATATATTTT. It yields the protein CSAGTSGNTIYF.

The CDR3 sequence is CASSPDRGHQETQYF. CDR3 nucleotide sequence: TGTGCCAGCAGCCCTGACAGGGGGCACCAAGAGACCCAGTACTTC. This chain uses TRBV5-4 with TRBJ2-5; 10 positions agree with TRBD1. V shed 4 bases and J 0 bases; nucleotides not matched to a gene: 3. Germline V gene lookup returns CDR1 SGHNT and CDR2 YYREEE (reference sequence). The length of the CDR3 is 15 residues.

This chain links TRBV14 with TRBJ2-1; D gene ambiguous. CDR3 length: 11 amino acids. Looked up from germline, CDR1 is SGHDN and CDR2 is FVKESK. Trimming stripped 1 base from V and 9 bases from J, with 4 bases between. The DNA for the CDR3 is TGTGCCAGCAGCCAAGCTACTGAGCAGTTCTTC. This translates into CASSQATEQFF.

The chain combines TRBV7-3 with TRBJ1-4, with D tentatively TRBD1 (6 bases). Germline CDR1 reads SGHTA; CDR2 reads FQGTGA. The CDR3 covers 13 residues. The V gene lost 4 bases and the J gene lost 8 bases, with 11 bases spanning the gap. The CDR3 reads CASSSGAGEKLFF. CDR3 bases: TGTGCCAGCAGCTCGGGGGCAGGGGAAAAACTGTTTTTT. Drawing the rest from reference TRBV7-3 and TRBJ1-4, the complete variable domain is GAGVSQTPSNKVTEKGKYVELRCDPISGHTALYWYRQSLGQGPEFLIYFQGTGAADDSGLPNDRFFAVRPEGSVSTLKIQRTERGDSAVYLCASSSGAGEKLFFGSGTQLSVL.

This chain joins TRBV5-6 and TRBJ2-7; TRBD1 might be the D (6 bases). The CDR3 is made up of 17 amino acids. CDR1 and CDR2 (germline): SGHDT, YYEEEE. Trimming took off 0 bases at V and 3 bases at J, with 19 bases between the two ends. This CDR3 is CASSLAGQLNPNYEQYF. CDR3 DNA: TGTGCCAGCAGCTTGGCCGGACAGTTAAACCCCAACTACGAGCAGTACTTC.

The chain recombines TRBV15 with TRBJ2-7; no clear D. The germline V gene has CDR1 LNHNV and CDR2 YYDKDF (reference sequence). This CDR3 is 13 amino acids long. Trimming left V 0 bases short and J 4 bases short, with 7 bases between. The CDR3 coding sequence is TGTGCCACCAGCAGAGAGCTAGGATACGAGCAGTACTTC. It encodes CATSRELGYEQYF. The whole variable domain, filled in from reference TRBV15 and TRBJ2-7, reads DAMVIQNPRYQVTQFGKPVTLSCSQTLNHNVMYWYQQKSSQAPKLLFHYYDKDFNNEADTPDNFQSRRPNTSFCFLDIRSPGLGDTAMYLCATSRELGYEQYFGPGTRLTVT.

V gene TRBV11-2 combines with J gene TRBJ2-7; TRBD1 matches at 11 bases. The V and J ends lost 6 bases and 4 bases, in that order; junction bases with no gene match: 5. Germline V gene lookup returns CDR1 SGHAT and CDR2 FQNNGV. The CDR3 sequence is 14 residues long. In DNA, the CDR3 is TGTGCCAGCAGGCTAGGGACAGGGGGTTACGAGCAGTACTTC. As protein: CASRLGTGGYEQYF.

The chain carries TRBV6-1 and TRBJ2-5; no definite D call. The germline V gene has CDR1 MNHNS and CDR2 SASEGT. The length of the CDR3 is 13 residues. The V end lost 1 base, the J end lost 1 base, and 4 bases lay between the germline ends. The DNA for the CDR3 is TGTGCCAGCAGTGAAGGAACCCAAGAGACCCAGTACTTC. Translated, it gives CASSEGTQETQYF.

The gene calls are TRBV5-5 and TRBJ2-7; 7 nucleotides agree with TRBD1. CDR1 is SGHKS and CDR2 is YYEKEE in the germline V gene (reference sequence). The ends lost 3 bases at V and 4 bases at J; junction bases unmatched: 7. This CDR3 comprises 14 residues. CDR3 nucleotides: TGTGCCAGCAGCTCGCCGGACAGGAGGTACGAGCAGTACTTC. Translation: CASSSPDRRYEQYF.

The chain uses TRBV7-9 and TRBJ2-7; a possible D gene is TRBD2 (5 bases). This CDR3 region has 15 residues. V was trimmed by 5 bases and J by 2 bases, leaving 16 bases between them. Per germline, CDR1 SEHNR and CDR2 FQNEAQ (reference sequence). The CDR3 protein is CASSGLTGVTYEQYF. Written as DNA, the CDR3 is TGTGCCAGCAGCGGGCTGACCGGGGTCACCTACGAGCAGTACTTC. Full variable domain (remainder filled in from reference TRBV7-9 and TRBJ2-7): DTGVSQNPRHKITKRGQNVTFRCDPISEHNRLYWYRQTLGQGPEFLTYFQNEAQLEKSRLLSDRFSAERPKGSFSTLEIQRTEQGDSAMYLCASSGLTGVTYEQYFGPGTRLTVT.

J is TRBJ1-2 and V is TRBV27, with D perhaps matching TRBD1 (5 bases). Germline CDR1 reads MNHEY; CDR2 reads SMNVEV (reference sequence). CDR3 length equals 12 residues. Deletions cut 7 bases from V and 2 bases from J, with 8 bases between. The CDR3 region has the DNA TGTGCCAGCATGGGGGAGAACTATGGCTACACCTTC. Protein product: CASMGENYGYTF.

This clone was counted between two and nine times. V is TRBV6-4 and J is TRBJ2-1, with 13 positions matching TRBD2. J lost 2 bases, V lost 4 bases, and 2 bases had no gene match. CDR1 and CDR2 (germline): MRHNA, SNTAGT. This CDR3 region has 16 residues. This chain's CDR3 is CASSALAGGPYNEQFF. In DNA, the CDR3 is TGTGCCAGCAGTGCACTAGCGGGAGGGCCCTACAATGAGCAGTTCTTC.

This rearrangement joins TRBV7-2 to TRBJ2-7, with 7 bases aligning to TRBD2. The CDR3 is made up of 15 amino acids. J was trimmed by 0 bases and V by 1 base; bases with no gene match: 3. The germline gives CDR1 SGHTA, CDR2 FQGNSA. CDR3 DNA sequence: TGTGCCAGCAGCTTAGGACCTAGCGGCTCCTACGAGCAGTACTTC. It yields the protein CASSLGPSGSYEQYF.

This chain connects TRBV7-6 to TRBJ2-7; TRBD2 aligns across 10 bases. V was clipped by 5 bases and J by 7 bases; unmatched bases: 8. This CDR3 is 14 amino acids long. Germline CDR1 reads SGHVS; CDR2 reads FNYEAQ. This CDR3 is CASSQAGGLWEQYF. As DNA, the CDR3 is TGTGCCAGCAGCCAAGCGGGAGGGCTGTGGGAGCAGTACTTC.